This T cell receptor beta chain was profiled in a study of neurological immune-mediated disorders. Findings and limits, study-wide: None of the CDR3 amino acid sequences of expanded clones recurred across subjects, suggesting private repertoires in all groups. Phylogenetic grouping put 18 of 34 multiple sclerosis patients' repertoires into one related-CDR3 cluster, a possible signature.

This clonotype showed up many times. The antigen is not known. 5'RACE generated cDNA with 10-nucleotide random UMIs. Every sequencing run produced over 160 million TCR-beta sequences that came from 15-18 subjects. TCRdb reprocessed the 5' RACE reads with MiXCR, giving one entry per CDR3 protein. The data show some 78,000 distinct CDR3 sequences, about 5% seen once. V dropped 0 bases and J dropped 5 bases, with 14 bases sitting between them. In germline, CDR1 is SGHRS, CDR2 YFSETQ. The CDR3 spans 15 residues. The gene calls are TRBV5-1 and TRBJ2-5; the D gene is possibly TRBD2 (5 bases). The sample taken for sequencing was PBMCs. This TCR was recovered from a young woman with multiple sclerosis. CDR3: CASSLVASRGETQYF. Here the CDR3 DNA reads TGCGCCAGCAGCTTGGTGGCTAGCAGAGGGGAGACCCAGTACTTC.